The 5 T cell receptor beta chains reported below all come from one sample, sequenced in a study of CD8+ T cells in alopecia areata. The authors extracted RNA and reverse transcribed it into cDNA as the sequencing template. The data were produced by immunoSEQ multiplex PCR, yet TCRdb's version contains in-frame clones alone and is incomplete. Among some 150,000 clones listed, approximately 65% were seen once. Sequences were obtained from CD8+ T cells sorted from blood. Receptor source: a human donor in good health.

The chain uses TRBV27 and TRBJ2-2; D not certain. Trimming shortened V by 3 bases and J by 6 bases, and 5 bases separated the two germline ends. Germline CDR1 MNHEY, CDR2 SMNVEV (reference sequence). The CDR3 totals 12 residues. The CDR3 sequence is CASSLLSGELFF. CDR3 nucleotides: TGTGCCAGCAGTTTGCTATCCGGGGAGCTGTTTTTT.

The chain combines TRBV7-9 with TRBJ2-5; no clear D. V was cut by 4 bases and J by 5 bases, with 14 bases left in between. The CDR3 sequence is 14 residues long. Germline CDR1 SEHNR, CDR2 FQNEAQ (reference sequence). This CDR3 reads CASSSDPDPETQYF. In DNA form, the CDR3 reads TGTGCCAGCAGCTCCGACCCAGACCCCGAGACCCAGTACTTC.

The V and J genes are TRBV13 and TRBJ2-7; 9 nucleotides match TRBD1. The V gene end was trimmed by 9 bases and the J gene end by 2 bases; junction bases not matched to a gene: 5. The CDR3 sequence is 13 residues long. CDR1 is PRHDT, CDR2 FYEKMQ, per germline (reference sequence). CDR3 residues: CASKTGGTYEQYF. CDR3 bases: TGTGCCAGTAAGACAGGGGGAACCTACGAGCAGTACTTC.

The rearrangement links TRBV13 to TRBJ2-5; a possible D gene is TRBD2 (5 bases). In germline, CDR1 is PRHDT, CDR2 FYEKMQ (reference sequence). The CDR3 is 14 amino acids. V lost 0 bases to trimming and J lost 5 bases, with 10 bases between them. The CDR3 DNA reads TGTGCCAGCAGCTTAGGCACTAGTTGGGAGACCCAGTACTTC. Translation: CASSLGTSWETQYF.

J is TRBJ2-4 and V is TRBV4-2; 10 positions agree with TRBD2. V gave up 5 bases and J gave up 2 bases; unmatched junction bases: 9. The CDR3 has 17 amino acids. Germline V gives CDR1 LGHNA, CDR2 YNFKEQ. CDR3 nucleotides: TGTGCCAGCAGCGCAAGAAAGCGGGAGGGTTCCAAAAACATTCAGTACTTC. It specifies CASSARKREGSKNIQYF.